These 32 T cell receptor beta chains originate from one sample sequenced in a study of quantifying T cell responses using KT2 cells. Across the whole study: TCR alpha and beta constant-region primers primed reverse transcription of RNA.

Each cDNA got a UMI-containing oligo ligated at its 3' end. First-round PCR used 4 cycles and beta primers RC1.1 and RC1.2 covering TRBC1 and TRBC2. TCRdb itself ran the UMI-ligation and nested PCR reads through MiXCR, one entry per CDR3 protein. The sample shows about 30,000 distinct CDR3 sequences, approximately 7% of them seen only once. Sequencing was carried out using PBMCs spiked with cells of the T cell clone KT2. The receptor source for this set is a human donor.

This clonotype was seen ten or more times. The chain recombines TRBV7-8 with TRBJ1-4, with D possibly being TRBD1 (5 bases). Germline CDR1 and CDR2: SGHVS and FQNEAQ. The CDR3 is made up of 15 amino acids. Trimming stripped 5 bases from V and 2 bases from J, with 12 bases between. The CDR3 protein is CASSGTSFTNEKLFF. The DNA of the CDR3 is TGTGCCAGCAGCGGGACCTCGTTTACTAATGAAAAACTGTTTTTT.

This chain uses TRBV12-3 or TRBV12-4 with TRBJ1-5; unclear D gene. The CDR3 spans 15 residues. V dropped 2 bases and J dropped 6 bases, with 14 bases sitting between them. CDR3 region: CASSLWPPPVQPQHF. The CDR3 DNA follows: TGTGCCAGCAGTTTATGGCCCCCTCCTGTTCAGCCCCAGCATTTT.

At least ten counts were recorded for this clonotype. The chain uses TRBV3-1 and TRBJ2-1, with 8 nucleotides matching TRBD1. Germline CDR1 reads LGHDT; CDR2 reads YNNKEL (reference sequence). V dropped 4 bases and J dropped 6; count of bases not matched to a gene: 8. This CDR3 has 15 residues. DNA of the CDR3: TGTGCCAGCAGCCTTAGGACAGGGAAAGGCAATGAGCAGTTCTTC. It specifies CASSLRTGKGNEQFF.

V is TRBV6-2 or TRBV6-3 and J is TRBJ1-6, with 7 nucleotides matching TRBD1. This CDR3 is 14 amino acids long. Per germline, CDR1 MNHEY and CDR2 SVGEGT. Losses at the gene ends were 2 bases for V and 9 bases for J; bases not matched to a gene: 4. CDR3 bases: TGTGCCAGCAGTTACCGGGACAGTAGTTCACCCCTCCACTTT. The encoded protein is CASSYRDSSSPLHF.

In this sample, this clonotype turned up many times. The V and J genes are TRBV12-3 or TRBV12-4 and TRBJ1-1; D gene uncertain. Deletions cut 4 bases from V and 0 bases from J, with 15 bases between. CDR3 length equals 16 residues. The chain's CDR3 is CASSSMRGVMNTEAFF. Here the CDR3 DNA reads TGTGCCAGCAGTTCGATGAGAGGAGTTATGAACACTGAAGCTTTCTTT.

This clonotype was counted many times. The V call is TRBV12-3 or TRBV12-4, the J call TRBJ1-6, with a tentative D call TRBD1 (6 bases). The V end lost 5 bases, the J end lost 9 bases, and 11 bases lay between the germline ends. The CDR3 is 13 amino acids. Here the CDR3 DNA reads TGTGCCAGCAGTAGCGGACAGTCTTCACCCCTCCACTTT. Amino acids: CASSSGQSSPLHF.

This clonotype showed up many times. This rearrangement joins TRBV7-2 to TRBJ2-5; D is perhaps TRBD1 or TRBD2 (5 bases each). This CDR3 is 13 amino acids long. From germline, CDR1 is SGHTA and CDR2 FQGNSA. V was shortened by 4 bases and J by 5 bases, with 11 bases between the two germline ends. This chain's CDR3 is CASSSDWGETQYF. The CDR3 DNA follows: TGTGCCAGCAGCTCCGATTGGGGGGAGACCCAGTACTTC. Looking up the rest from reference TRBV7-2 and TRBJ2-5 gives the full variable domain: GAGVSQSPSNKVTEKGKDVELRCDPISGHTALYWYRQSLGQGLEFLIYFQGNSAPDKSGLPSDRFSAERTGGSVSTLTIQRTQQEDSAVYLCASSSDWGETQYFGPGTRLLVL.

The sample holds many counts of this clonotype. The genes are TRBV5-6 and TRBJ2-1, with TRBD2 matching over 13 bases. The germline CDR1 and CDR2 sequences are SGHDT and YYEEEE. The length of the CDR3 is 22 residues. V gave up 3 bases and J gave up 12 bases; unmatched junction bases: 30. CDR3 bases: TGTGCCAGCAGCTCCCTCCGGGACAAGGCCCTTCTGCGAACTAGCGGGAGGGCTGGGCAGTTCTTC. It yields the protein CASSSLRDKALLRTSGRAGQFF.

This chain uses TRBV11-3 with TRBJ2-7; no clear D. The V gene's germline CDR1 is SGHNT and CDR2 YENEEA. Trimming left V 4 bases short and J 2 bases short, with 18 bases between. The CDR3 loop spans 16 amino acids. The CDR3 spells CASSSPAVLYPYEQYF. CDR3 nucleotides: TGTGCCAGCAGCTCCCCCGCCGTGCTATATCCCTACGAGCAGTACTTC.

The chain uses TRBV20-1 and TRBJ1-1; D is ambiguous. This CDR3 has 13 residues. The V end lost 6 bases, the J end lost 5 bases, and 16 bases lay between the germline ends. Germline-derived CDR1 and CDR2 are DFQATT and SNEGSKA (reference sequence). The CDR3 loop is CSARSPAGTEAFF. In DNA form, the CDR3 reads TGCAGTGCCCGGTCCCCAGCGGGAACTGAAGCTTTCTTT.

As DNA, the CDR3 is TGTGCCAGCAGTTTTGGAGGAGAGTACGAGCAGTACTTC. Translation: CASSFGGEYEQYF. The rearrangement joins TRBV12-3 or TRBV12-4 to TRBJ2-7; TRBD2 is a possible D gene (5 bases). The CDR3 totals 13 residues. The germline V and J ends were trimmed by 3 bases and 4 bases, with 10 bases remaining between them.

This clonotype was seen ten or more times. The chain recombines TRBV7-2 with TRBJ2-7; tentatively, D is TRBD1 (5 bases). Germline V gene data show CDR1 as SGHTA and CDR2 as FQGNSA. V lost 5 bases and J 5 bases, leaving 13 bases between the germline ends. CDR3 length: 13 residues. The CDR3: CASSVGPGNEQYF. The CDR3 nucleotides read TGTGCCAGCAGCGTAGGTCCAGGGAACGAGCAGTACTTC.

The J gene is TRBJ2-3, the V gene TRBV20-1; TRBD1 agrees at 7 bases. The CDR3 contains 16 residues. The trim removed 0 bases at V and 2 bases at J, leaving 8 bases unmatched. CDR1 and CDR2 (germline): DFQATT, SNEGSKA (reference sequence). CDR3 DNA sequence: TGCAGTGCTAGAGATAGGGGCAGGGGGTTCACAGATACGCAGTATTTT. Residues: CSARDRGRGFTDTQYF.

There are many counts of this clonotype. The chain carries TRBV7-9 and TRBJ2-7; TRBD1 matches 7 bases. Germline assignment: CDR1 SEHNR and CDR2 FQNEAQ (reference sequence). This CDR3 spans 17 amino acids. The J segment lost 4 bases and the V segment lost 4 bases, leaving 16 bases of the junction unmatched. The CDR3 is CASSSQSRQGGVYEQYF. The CDR3 bases are TGTGCCAGCAGCTCCCAATCACGACAGGGTGGGGTATACGAGCAGTACTTC.

At least ten counts were recorded for this clonotype. Relative to the germline gene, one junction end is altered; a read error may explain this. The chain uses TRBV5-1 and TRBJ1-3, with D possibly TRBD1 on 5 matching bases. Germline CDR1 is SGHRS and CDR2 is YFSETQ. There are 13 residues in the CDR3. In DNA form, the CDR3 reads TGCGCCAGCAGTTTGGACATTGGAAACACCATATATTTT. This encodes CASSLDIGNTIYF.

This clonotype was seen many times. The chain uses TRBV20-1 and TRBJ2-2; TRBD2 matches at 7 bases. Germline assignment: CDR1 DFQATT and CDR2 SNEGSKA (reference sequence). The CDR3 is 15 amino acids. Germline trimming cut 3 bases from V and 1 base from J; bases unmatched to any gene: 5. CDR3 in DNA: TGCAGTGCTAGTTTCCCTAGCGGGAACACCGGGGAGCTGTTTTTT. It translates to CSASFPSGNTGELFF.

Only a few counts were recorded for this clonotype. The gene calls are TRBV7-9 and TRBJ1-2; maybe TRBD1 (5 bases). V shed 2 bases and J shed 6 bases, with 16 bases lying between them. CDR3 length equals 15 residues. CDR1 is SEHNR, CDR2 FQNEAQ, per germline (reference sequence). The CDR3 loop reads CASSLSREVSDGYTF. CDR3 DNA sequence: TGTGCCAGCAGCTTATCCAGGGAGGTCTCGGATGGCTACACCTTC.

This clonotype was observed a few times. The chain carries TRBV12-3 or TRBV12-4 and TRBJ1-4; D may be TRBD1 (5 bases). The CDR3 sequence is 15 residues long. The V end was cut by 7 bases, the J end by 8 bases, with 20 bases between. The CDR3 DNA reads TGTGCCAGCACTCCAAGGACGGCGAGGGGCGAAAAACTGTTTTTT. It yields the protein CASTPRTARGEKLFF.

In this sample, this clonotype turned up many times. V usage is TRBV7-9 and J usage is TRBJ2-1; D unclear. The V gene lost 2 bases and the J gene lost 6 bases, with 11 bases spanning the gap. The CDR3 runs to 14 residues. Germline V gives CDR1 SEHNR, CDR2 FQNEAQ (reference sequence). The CDR3 here is CASSLSSIGNEQFF. For the CDR3, the DNA is TGTGCCAGCAGCTTAAGTAGCATTGGCAATGAGCAGTTCTTC.

J is TRBJ2-7 and V is TRBV5-5, with 9 bases lining up with TRBD1. Germline V gene sequence: CDR1 SGHKS, CDR2 YYEKEE (reference sequence). The CDR3 contains 15 residues. The V segment lost 1 base and the J segment 3 bases; nucleotides outside the gene matches: 5. The CDR3 loop reads CASSLRGDRDYEQYF. Written as DNA, the CDR3 is TGTGCCAGCAGCTTGAGGGGGGACAGGGACTACGAGCAGTACTTC.

This clonotype occurred many times. The CDR3 loop is CAISEGRPEQFF. CDR3 nucleotides: TGTGCCATCAGTGAAGGTCGGCCTGAGCAGTTCTTC. The chain combines TRBV10-3 with TRBJ2-1; D gene ambiguous. V was cut by 3 bases and J by 9 bases, with 9 bases left in between. The CDR3 covers 12 residues. CDR1 and CDR2 (germline): ENHRY, SYGVKD.

At least ten counts were recorded for this clonotype. J is TRBJ2-7 and V is TRBV29-1; D perhaps matches TRBD2 (6 bases). The CDR3 runs to 12 residues. Germline V CDR1 and CDR2: SQVTM, ANQGSEA. V lost 6 bases and J 10 bases, leaving 19 bases between the germline ends. The CDR3 loop reads CSVGEVGLGQYF. The CDR3 DNA sequence: TGCAGCGTGGGGGAGGTAGGCCTAGGACAGTACTTC.

The V and J genes are TRBV28 and TRBJ2-7; 9 positions agree with TRBD1. This CDR3 is built from 18 residues. V trimming: 6 bases; J trimming: 6 bases; junction bases outside the gene matches: 21. CDR1 is MDHEN and CDR2 is SYDVKM in the germline V gene. The CDR3 spells CASSPRGGQGPITLEQYF. CDR3 DNA sequence: TGTGCCAGCAGCCCCAGAGGTGGACAGGGGCCAATCACACTCGAGCAGTACTTC.

The table lists this clonotype with many counts. V usage is TRBV12-3 or TRBV12-4 and J usage is TRBJ1-6; D remains unclear. V gave up 6 bases and J gave up 8 bases, with 11 bases separating them. This CDR3 spans 13 amino acids. The CDR3 region is CASRGSDHSPLHF. The CDR3 nucleotides are TGTGCCAGCAGGGGCAGCGACCATTCACCCCTCCACTTT.

This clonotype came up many times. This chain connects TRBV11-3 to TRBJ2-1; tentatively, D is TRBD2 (6 bases). Germline V lookup: CDR1 SGHNT, CDR2 YENEEA. This CDR3 comprises 15 residues. V was cut by 7 bases and J by 0 bases, with 13 bases left in between. The CDR3 here is CASTWGDLSYNEQFF. CDR3 in DNA: TGTGCCAGCACGTGGGGGGACCTCTCCTACAATGAGCAGTTCTTC. The variable domain in full, completed from reference TRBV11-3 and TRBJ2-1, reads EAGVVQSPRYKIIEKKQPVAFWCNPISGHNTLYWYLQNLGQGPELLIRYENEEAVDDSQLPKDRFSAERLKGVDSTLKIQPAELGDSAVYLCASTWGDLSYNEQFFGPGTRLTVL.

This clonotype was seen at least ten times. The rearrangement links TRBV9 to TRBJ1-1, with a weak D call TRBD1 (5 bases). The CDR3 sequence is 14 residues long. Trimming cost V 4 bases and J 0 bases, with 10 bases left between them. Looked up from germline, CDR1 is SGDLS and CDR2 is YYNGEE. The CDR3: CASSPRGVNTEAFF. The CDR3 DNA reads TGTGCCAGCAGCCCGAGAGGGGTGAACACTGAAGCTTTCTTT.

This clonotype was seen many times. The gene calls are TRBV19 and TRBJ1-6; 7 bases match TRBD1. The CDR3 is 13 amino acids. With V trimmed by 5 bases and J by 7 bases, 2 bases remained unmatched. Germline lookup yields CDR1 LNHDA and CDR2 SQIVND (reference sequence). CDR3 region: CASSLGQNSPLHF. In DNA, the CDR3 is TGTGCCAGTAGTTTGGGACAGAATTCACCCCTCCACTTT.

The table lists this clonotype with many counts. CDR3 sequence (DNA): TGTGCCAGCAACACACATACTGAAGCTTTCTTT. It codes for CASNTHTEAFF. The chain employs TRBV6-5 and TRBJ1-1; D uncertain. Trimming left V 7 bases short and J 5 bases short, with 8 bases between. Per germline, CDR1 MNHEY and CDR2 SVGAGI. The CDR3 has 11 residues.

Ten or more counts support this clonotype. J is TRBJ1-2 and V is TRBV19; 10 bases fit TRBD1. Unmatched junction bases numbered 4, after V lost 5 bases and J lost 4 bases. Germline loops: CDR1 LNHDA, CDR2 SQIVND (reference sequence). The CDR3 sequence is 14 residues long. In DNA form, the CDR3 reads TGTGCCAGTAGTTCCGGGACAGGGGTCTATGGCTACACCTTC. Translation: CASSSGTGVYGYTF.

This clonotype occurred many times. The chain recombines TRBV25-1 with TRBJ1-2; TRBD1 agrees at 10 bases. The germline CDR1 and CDR2 sequences are MGHDK and SYGVNS. CDR3 length equals 13 residues. J was trimmed by 7 bases and V by 8 bases; bases with no gene match: 7. The CDR3 nucleotides read TGTGCCAGCTCCCGGACAGGGGGGATTGGCTACACCTTC. This codes for CASSRTGGIGYTF.

Concerning this clonotype itself: With a much larger clone just one base away, this may be a read error. This rearrangement joins TRBV27 to TRBJ2-3; D call uncertain. The CDR3 extends over 14 amino acids. V was pared by 4 bases and J by 11 bases, with 19 bases between. The germline V gene has CDR1 MNHEY and CDR2 SMNVEV (reference sequence). The CDR3 bases are TGTGCCAGCAGTTCAGACCAACCGAGCAATATGCAGTATTTT. This sequence encodes CASSSDQPSNMQYF.

The sample holds many counts of this clonotype. This chain joins TRBV6-6 and TRBJ2-3; 11 bases align to TRBD2. V was pared by 2 bases and J by 4 bases, with 20 bases of the junction left unmatched. This CDR3 is built from 21 residues. The germline V gene encodes CDR1 MNHNY and CDR2 SVGAGI (reference sequence). The CDR3 protein is CASSYAQVRLAGTAQADTQYF. Written as DNA, the CDR3 is TGTGCCAGCAGTTACGCGCAGGTCCGACTAGCGGGAACCGCACAGGCAGATACGCAGTATTTT.